This record covers a single TCR beta chain. This sample was taken from a study of blood T cell repertoires in COVID-19. At the level of the study: The study drew acute and convalescent COVID-19 samples from the United States, Italy and Spain. PBMCs, B-cell-depleted T cells, or T cells were the source of the cDNA or gDNA that made up the material.

Original handling: The assay estimated nucleated cells by amplifying reference gene primers. This table comes from immunoSEQ multiplex PCR, and its TCRdb copy is limited to in-frame clones, with some not included. V and J calls and clone size are copied from that table; D and trimming were computed from the DNA. The repertoire holds around 190,000 clones, with around 86% as singletons. Germline V CDR1 and CDR2: LNHDA, SQIVND (reference sequence). V lost 3 bases and J lost 2; bases outside the gene matches: 4. This CDR3 has 17 amino acids. Recruited during active infection, patients (from Seattle) were subsequently followed longitudinally.

V usage is TRBV19 and J usage is TRBJ2-3; 14 nucleotides align to TRBD2. The source is an older woman with COVID-19, enrolled during active disease. The specimen was peripheral blood. The CDR3, as DNA: TGTGCCAGTAGTATCGGGACTAGCGGGAGCAACACAGATACGCAGTATTTT. This codes for CASSIGTSGSNTDTQYF.